One sample yielded the 23 T cell receptor beta chains listed below, sequenced in a study of shared clonotypes between healthy human individuals. As defined, naive CD8 cells were CD45RO-negative and positively selected for CCR7, with terminally differentiated effector memory CD45RA+ cells excluded. The protocol was immunoSEQ multiplex PCR, while the TCRdb copy is restricted to in-frame clones and leaves out a portion. The sample carries more than 2 million clones, just under 95% recorded once. The specimen sequenced was naive CD8+ T cells sorted from blood. These receptors all stem from a young man in good health.

V is TRBV7-9 and J is TRBJ2-3; the D is unclear. This CDR3 comprises 15 residues. Trimming stripped 4 bases from V and 2 bases from J, with 13 bases between. Germline assignment: CDR1 SEHNR and CDR2 FQNEAQ (reference sequence). Here the CDR3 DNA reads TGTGCCAGCAGCTACGAAGGAGAGTACACAGATACGCAGTATTTT. As protein: CASSYEGEYTDTQYF.

This clone was seen a few times. The chain carries TRBV27 and TRBJ1-3, with no clear D. Germline-derived CDR1 and CDR2 are MNHEY and SMNVEV (reference sequence). The CDR3 sequence is 14 residues long. The V and J ends lost 2 bases and 0 bases respectively, with 5 bases between them. DNA of the CDR3: TGTGCCAGCAGTTTACGGAGCTCTGGAAACACCATATATTTT. The encoded protein is CASSLRSSGNTIYF.

The CDR3 bases are TGTGCCAGCAGCCCTGTGGACGGATACTACGAGCAGTACTTC. Amino acid sequence: CASSPVDGYYEQYF. This chain connects TRBV7-9 to TRBJ2-7, with no clear D. V lost 5 bases, J lost 3 bases, and 14 bases lay in between. Germline V CDR1 and CDR2: SEHNR, FQNEAQ (reference sequence). CDR3 size: 14 residues.

The chain combines TRBV6-5 with TRBJ2-2; TRBD2 matches 8 bases. Germline loops: CDR1 MNHEY, CDR2 SVGAGI. Germline trimming cut 6 bases from V and 4 bases from J; bases unmatched to any gene: 4. This CDR3 is built from 14 residues. In DNA, the CDR3 is TGTGCCAGCAGATTAGCGGGAAGCACCGGGGAGCTGTTTTTT. Protein: CASRLAGSTGELFF.

The V and J genes are TRBV15 and TRBJ2-2; D perhaps matches TRBD1 (6 bases). Trimming removed 0 bases from V and 6 bases from J, with 14 bases in between. The CDR3 spans 16 residues. Germline V gene lookup returns CDR1 LNHNV and CDR2 YYDKDF (reference sequence). The CDR3 is CATSRDILEGAGELFF. DNA of the CDR3: TGTGCCACCAGCAGAGATATCCTAGAGGGGGCCGGGGAGCTGTTTTTT.

The V gene is TRBV5-1, the J gene TRBJ2-3, with 15 bases matching TRBD2. J was trimmed by 3 bases and V by 4 bases; bases with no gene match: 3. CDR1 is SGHRS, CDR2 YFSETQ, per germline. There are 16 residues in the CDR3. CDR3 in amino acids: CASSQGTSGRTDTQYF. The CDR3 nucleotides read TGCGCCAGCAGCCAAGGGACTAGCGGGAGGACAGATACGCAGTATTTT.

The gene calls are TRBV4-3 and TRBJ2-7; D gene ambiguous. CDR1 LGHNA and CDR2 YSLEER come from the germline V gene. The CDR3 loop spans 14 amino acids. With 0 bases removed from V and 5 bases from J, the gap between germline ends came to 11 bases. The CDR3 loop reads CASSQEESDHEQYF. The CDR3 DNA sequence: TGCGCCAGCAGCCAAGAAGAGTCGGATCACGAGCAGTACTTC.

The chain has TRBV7-6 and TRBJ1-3, with TRBD1 matching over 7 bases. The CDR3 runs to 18 residues. J gave up 8 bases and V 5 bases, and 21 bases lay outside the gene matches. In germline, CDR1 is SGHVS, CDR2 FNYEAQ. The CDR3: CASSPSSLKQGTRDTIYF. CDR3 coding DNA: TGTGCCAGCAGCCCTAGCTCGCTTAAACAGGGGACTAGGGACACCATATATTTT. The full variable domain, completed using reference TRBV7-6 and TRBJ1-3, is GAGVSQSPRYKVTKRGQDVALRCDPISGHVSLYWYRQALGQGPEFLTYFNYEAQQDKSGLPNDRFSAERPEGSISTLTIQRTEQRDSAMYRCASSPSSLKQGTRDTIYFGEGSWLTVV.

The V and J genes are TRBV5-6 and TRBJ2-1; possible D gene TRBD2, 5 bases. The CDR3 covers 15 residues. Germline V CDR1 and CDR2: SGHDT, YYEEEE. The V and J ends lost 1 base and 3 bases respectively, with 11 bases between them. CDR3 nucleotides: TGTGCCAGCAGCTTGTGGTCCGGGATCTACAATGAGCAGTTCTTC. Encoded protein: CASSLWSGIYNEQFF.

The chain is built from TRBV7-6 and TRBJ2-1; 9 bases map to TRBD1. Trimming cost V 2 bases and J 3 bases; bases outside gene matches: 5. Germline V gene data show CDR1 as SGHVS and CDR2 as FNYEAQ. The CDR3 runs to 16 residues. CDR3 in DNA: TGTGCCAGCAGCTTACGGGAGACAGGGGGCTACAATGAGCAGTTCTTC. As protein: CASSLRETGGYNEQFF.

The chain joins TRBV18 to TRBJ2-5; D uncertain. The CDR3 length is 15 residues. Trimming stripped 0 bases from V and 5 bases from J, with 13 bases between. From germline, CDR1 is KGHSH and CDR2 LQKENI. CDR3 residues: CASSPPGPIGETQYF. The CDR3 bases are TGTGCCAGCTCACCACCGGGTCCCATCGGCGAGACCCAGTACTTC. The complete variable domain, with remaining parts taken from reference TRBV18 and TRBJ2-5, reads NAGVMQNPRHLVRRRGQEARLRCSPMKGHSHVYWYRQLPEEGLKFMVYLQKENIIDESGMPKERFSAEFPKEGPSILRIQQVVRGDSAAYFCASSPPGPIGETQYFGPGTRLLVL.

On this clone itself: Other nucleotide sequences in the sample specify the same CDR3. This rearrangement joins TRBV6-5 to TRBJ2-7; D not resolved. The germline V and J ends were trimmed by 2 bases and 0 bases, with 8 bases remaining between them. Germline values: CDR1 MNHEY, CDR2 SVGAGI. This CDR3 has 14 residues. The CDR3 region has the DNA TGTGCCAGCAGTTACGATGGTAGCTCCTACGAGCAGTACTTC. Amino acids: CASSYDGSSYEQYF.

A note on this clone: Within the sample, other DNA sequences also encode this same CDR3. The chain joins TRBV27 to TRBJ1-1; weak D call: TRBD1 (6 bases). Trimming cost V 5 bases and J 4 bases, with 8 bases left between them. Germline values: CDR1 MNHEY, CDR2 SMNVEV (reference sequence). The CDR3 covers 12 residues. CDR3 residues: CASSPRGTEAFF. The CDR3 DNA reads as TGTGCCAGCAGTCCCAGGGGCACTGAAGCTTTCTTT.

This chain connects TRBV5-4 to TRBJ1-1, with TRBD1 as a possible D gene (6 bases). Deletions cut 4 bases from V and 1 base from J, with 17 bases between. In germline, CDR1 is SGHNT, CDR2 YYREEE (reference sequence). The length of the CDR3 is 16 residues. The CDR3 loop reads CASSPPTQGRNTEAFF. Here the CDR3 DNA reads TGTGCCAGCAGCCCACCGACCCAGGGGAGGAACACTGAAGCTTTCTTT.

Regarding this clone: Other DNA sequences in the same sample also yield this CDR3. This sequence joins TRBV30 and TRBJ2-5; unclear D gene. The J call is in doubt because the DNA end fits TRBJ2-7 better. CDR1 is GTSNPN, CDR2 SVGIG, per germline (reference sequence). The CDR3 has 11 amino acids. The CDR3 here is CAWSVGVEQYF. For the CDR3, the DNA is TGTGCCTGGAGTGTAGGAGTCGAGCAGTACTTC.

J is TRBJ1-1 and V is TRBV7-2; D is possibly TRBD1 (5 bases). The CDR3 is 15 residues long. V lost 4 bases and J 6 bases, leaving 18 bases between the germline ends. Germline V gives CDR1 SGHTA, CDR2 FQGNSA. The CDR3 DNA follows: TGTGCCAGCAGCTCCCCTCGAGGGGTAGTCTCTGAAGCTTTCTTT. Protein: CASSSPRGVVSEAFF.

This chain's CDR3 is CASSIEAERTDTQYF. CDR3 in DNA: TGTGCCAGTAGTATAGAGGCCGAGCGAACAGATACGCAGTATTTT. This chain joins TRBV19 and TRBJ2-3; D gene ambiguous. Trimming shortened V by 0 bases and J by 3 bases, and 10 bases separated the two germline ends. The CDR3 loop spans 15 amino acids. The germline gives CDR1 LNHDA, CDR2 SQIVND (reference sequence).

The chain joins TRBV10-3 to TRBJ2-1; D might be TRBD1 (5 bases). Per the germline V gene, CDR1 is ENHRY and CDR2 is SYGVKD. With 3 bases removed from V and 7 bases from J, the gap between germline ends came to 7 bases. CDR3 length: 12 amino acids. The CDR3 is CAISEKGNEQFF. The CDR3 nucleotides are TGTGCCATCAGTGAAAAGGGGAATGAGCAGTTCTTC.

Comment on this clone: Other DNA sequences of this sample code for an identical CDR3. The chain recombines TRBV7-3 with TRBJ2-3; TRBD2 aligns across 11 bases. In germline, CDR1 is SGHTA, CDR2 FQGTGA. The CDR3 sequence is 15 residues long. V gave up 5 bases and J gave up 2 bases; unmatched junction bases: 3. CDR3 nucleotide sequence: TGTGCCAGCAGCCTAGCGGGGGGACCCACAGATACGCAGTATTTT. Encoded protein: CASSLAGGPTDTQYF.

The chain carries TRBV30 and TRBJ2-2; D not resolved. Trimming cost V 7 bases and J 4 bases, with 10 bases left between them. This CDR3 region has 12 residues. Germline CDR1 and CDR2: GTSNPN and SVGIG (reference sequence). The CDR3: CASLMSTGELFF. The CDR3 DNA follows: TGTGCCTCCCTAATGTCCACCGGGGAGCTGTTTTTT. Using reference TRBV30 and TRBJ2-2 for the parts outside the CDR3, the full variable domain is SQTIHQWPATLVQPVGSPLSLECTVEGTSNPNLYWYRQAAGRGLQLLFYSVGIGQISSEVPQNLSASRPQDRQFILSSKKLLLSDSGFYLCASLMSTGELFFGEGSRLTVL.

V is TRBV30 and J is TRBJ2-2; 7 nucleotides align to TRBD1. Germline CDR1 and CDR2: GTSNPN and SVGIG (reference sequence). V was clipped by 5 bases and J by 3 bases; unmatched bases: 12. This CDR3 region has 16 residues. The CDR3 loop is CAWANRGQVYTGELFF. DNA of the CDR3: TGTGCCTGGGCAAACCGCGGACAGGTCTACACCGGGGAGCTGTTTTTT.

V gene TRBV9 combines with J gene TRBJ2-7, with 9 bases that match TRBD1. Germline CDR1 reads SGDLS; CDR2 reads YYNGEE. J was trimmed by 2 bases and V by 0 bases; bases with no gene match: 6. This CDR3 is built from 16 residues. In DNA form, the CDR3 reads TGTGCCAGCAGCGTAGACCCGGACAGGGGACCCTACGAGCAGTACTTC. As protein: CASSVDPDRGPYEQYF.

The rearrangement uses TRBV7-9 and TRBJ1-1; tentatively, D is TRBD1 (5 bases). V dropped 2 bases and J dropped 1 base, with 17 bases sitting between them. Germline lookup yields CDR1 SEHNR and CDR2 FQNEAQ (reference sequence). The CDR3 is 17 amino acids. CDR3 amino acids: CASSLPTLGEGNTEAFF. CDR3 nucleotides: TGTGCCAGCAGCTTACCCACCCTGGGGGAGGGGAACACTGAAGCTTTCTTT. The full variable domain, its missing parts supplied by reference TRBV7-9 and TRBJ1-1, is DTGVSQNPRHKITKRGQNVTFRCDPISEHNRLYWYRQTLGQGPEFLTYFQNEAQLEKSRLLSDRFSAERPKGSFSTLEIQRTEQGDSAMYLCASSLPTLGEGNTEAFFGQGTRLTVV.